Listed below are T cell receptor beta chains from one sample, sequenced in a study of blood T cells in healthy people across ages. MiXCR, run by TCRdb on the 5' RACE reads, gives a single entry per CDR3 protein. The profile covers hundreds of thousands of distinct CDR3 sequences, with around 62% appearing a single time and 25% to 30% taken by the ten largest. Material for sequencing was blood. The receptors shown here come from a young man in good health. The CDR3 runs from the conserved cysteine through the conserved F or W. Fields, in order: J gene, V gene, CDR3 protein.

>TRBJ2-1|TRBV2
CASNPSPVYEQFF
>-|TRBV5-1
CASSLGQGSVETQYF
>TRBJ2-3|TRBV4-3
CASSYRDRGPKSTDTQYF
>TRBJ2-3|TRBV10-3
CAARRGSKDTQYF
>TRBJ2-3|TRBV12-3/TRBV12-4
CASSLNTGGTDTQYF
>TRBJ2-5|TRBV20-1
CSGADLGAGETQYF
>TRBJ1-6|TRBV7-9
CASSFESNSPLHF
>TRBJ1-6|TRBV5-6
CASSVSSYNSPPHF
>TRBJ1-2|TRBV3-1
CASSQSIGGYGYTF
>TRBJ2-3|TRBV5-1
CASSLYPSGGQPDTQYF
>TRBJ1-5|TRBV20-1
CSATRETGASNQPQHF
>TRBJ1-1|TRBV5-1
CASSLRPGTEAFF
>TRBJ1-6|TRBV20-1
CSALGQKGGSPLHF